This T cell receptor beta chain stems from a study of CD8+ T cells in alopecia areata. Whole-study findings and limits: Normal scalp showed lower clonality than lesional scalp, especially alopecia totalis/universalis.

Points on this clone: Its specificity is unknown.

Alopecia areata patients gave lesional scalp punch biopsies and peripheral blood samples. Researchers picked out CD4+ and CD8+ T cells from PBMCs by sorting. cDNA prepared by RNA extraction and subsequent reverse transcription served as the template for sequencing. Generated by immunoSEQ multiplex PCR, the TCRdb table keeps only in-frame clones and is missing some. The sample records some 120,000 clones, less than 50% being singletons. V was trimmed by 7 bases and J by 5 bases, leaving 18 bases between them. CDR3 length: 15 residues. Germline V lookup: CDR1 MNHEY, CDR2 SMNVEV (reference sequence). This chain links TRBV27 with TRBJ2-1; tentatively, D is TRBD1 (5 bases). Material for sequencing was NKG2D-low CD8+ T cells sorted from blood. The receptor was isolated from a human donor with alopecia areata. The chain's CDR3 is CASTLGVGSDNEQFF. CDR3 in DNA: TGTGCCAGCACCCTAGGGGTAGGGTCAGACAATGAGCAGTTCTTC.